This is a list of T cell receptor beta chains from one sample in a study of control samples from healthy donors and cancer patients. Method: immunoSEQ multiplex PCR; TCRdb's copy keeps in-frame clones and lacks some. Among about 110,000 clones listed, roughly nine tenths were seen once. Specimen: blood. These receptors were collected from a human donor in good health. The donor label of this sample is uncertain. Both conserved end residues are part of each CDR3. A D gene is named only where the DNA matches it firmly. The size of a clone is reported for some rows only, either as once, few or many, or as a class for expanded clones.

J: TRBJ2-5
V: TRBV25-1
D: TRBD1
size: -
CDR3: CASSEDREETQYF
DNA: TGTGCCAGCAGTGAGGACAGGGAAGAGACCCAGTACTTC

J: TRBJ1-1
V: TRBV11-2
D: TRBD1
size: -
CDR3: CASSLAQFQGEGGAEAFF
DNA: TGTGCCAGCAGCTTAGCCCAATTTCAGGGGGAAGGGGGGGCTGAAGCTTTCTTT

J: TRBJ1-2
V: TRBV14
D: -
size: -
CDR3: CASSQGTDTPYGYTF
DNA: TGTGCCAGCAGCCAAGGGACGGACACCCCTTATGGCTACACCTTC

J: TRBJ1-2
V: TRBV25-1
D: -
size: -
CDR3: CASSDELIYGYTF
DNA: TGTGCCAGCAGTGACGAGCTGATTTATGGCTACACCTTC

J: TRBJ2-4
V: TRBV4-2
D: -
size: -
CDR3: CASSPGTDKNIQYF
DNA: TGTGCCAGCAGCCCCGGGACGGACAAAAACATTCAGTACTTC

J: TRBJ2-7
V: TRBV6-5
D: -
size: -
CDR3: CASMDRYEQYF
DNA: TGTGCCAGCATGGACCGCTACGAGCAGTACTTC

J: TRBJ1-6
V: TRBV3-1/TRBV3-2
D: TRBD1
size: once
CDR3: CASSPGQTNSPLHF
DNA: TGTGCCAGCAGCCCGGGACAGACAAATTCACCCCTCCACTTT

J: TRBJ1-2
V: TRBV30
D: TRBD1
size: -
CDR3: CAWSRDRGGGYTF
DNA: TGTGCCTGGAGCCGAGACAGGGGAGGAGGCTACACCTTC

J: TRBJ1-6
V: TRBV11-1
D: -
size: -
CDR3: CASSSYKLGNSPLHF
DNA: TGTGCCAGCAGCTCCTACAAACTCGGTAATTCACCCCTCCACTTT

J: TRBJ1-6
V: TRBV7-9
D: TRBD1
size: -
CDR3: CASSLVTGGQGHNSPLHF
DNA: TGTGCCAGCAGCTTAGTAACAGGGGGCCAAGGACATAATTCACCCCTCCACTTT

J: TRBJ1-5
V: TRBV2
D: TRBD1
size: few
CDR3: CASGQGADQPQHF
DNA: TGTGCCAGCGGGCAGGGGGCGGATCAGCCCCAGCATTTT

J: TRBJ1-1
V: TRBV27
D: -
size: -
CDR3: CASSPLERNTEAFF
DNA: TGTGCCAGCAGTCCCCTGGAGAGGAACACTGAAGCTTTCTTT

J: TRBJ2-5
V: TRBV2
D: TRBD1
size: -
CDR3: CASSWDRVERETQYF
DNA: TGTGCCAGCAGTTGGGACAGGGTAGAAAGAGAGACCCAGTACTTC

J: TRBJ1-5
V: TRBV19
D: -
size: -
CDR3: CASQGGGGNQPQHF
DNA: TGTGCCAGTCAAGGGGGAGGAGGCAATCAGCCCCAGCATTTT

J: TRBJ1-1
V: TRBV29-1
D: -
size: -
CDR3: CSVLGWENTEAFF
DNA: TGCAGCGTTTTGGGCTGGGAGAACACTGAAGCTTTCTTT

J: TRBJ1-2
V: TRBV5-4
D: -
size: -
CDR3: CASSKDGTNYGYTF
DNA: TGTGCCAGCAGCAAAGATGGAACCAACTATGGCTACACCTTC

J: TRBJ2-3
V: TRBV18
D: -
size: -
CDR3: CASSPRHTDTQYF
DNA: TGTGCCAGCTCACCACGCCACACAGATACGCAGTATTTT

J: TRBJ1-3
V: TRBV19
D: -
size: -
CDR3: CASSTGTKGNTIYF
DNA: TGTGCCAGTAGTACCGGGACTAAAGGGAACACCATATATTTT

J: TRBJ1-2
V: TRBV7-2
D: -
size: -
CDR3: CASSQGGRGVYGYTF
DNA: TGTGCCAGCAGTCAAGGAGGGAGGGGGGTCTATGGCTACACCTTC

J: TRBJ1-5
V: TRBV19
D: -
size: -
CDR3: CASRSQGTTNQPQHF
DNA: TGTGCCAGTAGGTCACAGGGAACGACCAATCAGCCCCAGCATTTT

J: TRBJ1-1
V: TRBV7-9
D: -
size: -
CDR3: CASSLGTVEAFF
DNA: TGTGCCAGCAGCTTAGGGACCGTGGAAGCTTTCTTT

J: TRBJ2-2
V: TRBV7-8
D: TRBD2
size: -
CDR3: CASSSQRGRRRGAVF
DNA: TGTGCCAGCAGCTCCCAGCGGGGACGACGTCGGGGAGCTGTTTTT

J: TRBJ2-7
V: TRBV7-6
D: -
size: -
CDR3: CASSLEASGLYEQYF
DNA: TGTGCCAGCAGCTTAGAGGCTAGTGGGCTATACGAGCAGTACTTC

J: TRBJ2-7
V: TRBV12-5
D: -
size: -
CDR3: CASGLVIPQGQSYEQYF
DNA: TGTGCTAGTGGTTTGGTAATCCCCCAAGGACAGTCCTACGAGCAGTACTTC

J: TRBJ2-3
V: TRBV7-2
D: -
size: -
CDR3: CASSPRLAVRTDTQYF
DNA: TGTGCCAGCAGCCCCCGATTAGCGGTACGCACAGATACGCAGTATTTT

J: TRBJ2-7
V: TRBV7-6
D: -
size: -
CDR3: CASSLTAQLSYEQYF
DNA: TGTGCCAGCAGCCTGACAGCCCAATTGTCCTACGAGCAGTACTTC

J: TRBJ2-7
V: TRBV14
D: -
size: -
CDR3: CASSQAGWVASYEQYF
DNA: TGTGCCAGCAGCCAAGCGGGGTGGGTCGCGTCCTACGAGCAGTACTTC

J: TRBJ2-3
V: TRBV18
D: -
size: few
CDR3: CASSPPHRSTDTQYF
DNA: TGTGCCAGCTCACCACCCCACAGGAGCACAGATACGCAGTATTTT

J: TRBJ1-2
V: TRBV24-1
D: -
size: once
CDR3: CATSENSYGYTF
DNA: TGTGCCACCAGTGAAAACAGCTATGGCTACACCTTC

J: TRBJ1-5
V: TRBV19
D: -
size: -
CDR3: CASSMGRGRVQPQHF
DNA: TGTGCCAGTAGTATGGGCAGGGGTAGGGTTCAGCCCCAGCATTTT